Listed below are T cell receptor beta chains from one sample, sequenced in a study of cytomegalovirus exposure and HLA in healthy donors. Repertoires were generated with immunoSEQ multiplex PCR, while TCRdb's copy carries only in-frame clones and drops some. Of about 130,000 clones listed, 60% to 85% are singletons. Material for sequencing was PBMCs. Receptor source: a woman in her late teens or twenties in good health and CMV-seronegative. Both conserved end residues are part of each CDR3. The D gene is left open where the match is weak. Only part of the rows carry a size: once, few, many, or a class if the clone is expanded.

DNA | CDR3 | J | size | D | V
TGTGCCAGTAGTTCGGGGGTCTATTATGGCTACACCTTC | CASSSGVYYGYTF | TRBJ1-2 | - | - | TRBV19
TGCAGTGCTTCAAGACAGGGAAGAGCTTTCTTT | CSASRQGRAFF | TRBJ1-1 | once | TRBD1 | TRBV20-1
TGTGCCAGCAGCTTAGGGCTCCTTAGCGGCGAGCAGTACTTC | CASSLGLLSGEQYF | TRBJ2-7 | - | - | TRBV11-2
TGTGCCAGCAGCTCGACAGGTGAAAAACTGTTTTTT | CASSSTGEKLFF | TRBJ1-4 | few | - | TRBV9
TGTGCCAGCAGCCAGGGACTAGCGGGAGGAGGAGAAGAGACCCAGTACTTC | CASSQGLAGGGEETQYF | TRBJ2-5 | - | TRBD2 | TRBV11-2
TGTGCCAGCTCACCGTCCGGGCTAGCGGGCACCGGGGAGCTGTTTTTT | CASSPSGLAGTGELFF | TRBJ2-2 | - | TRBD2 | TRBV18
TGTGCCAGTAGTATAGGGCCGATGAACACTGAAGCTTTCTTT | CASSIGPMNTEAFF | TRBJ1-1 | once | - | TRBV19
TGCGCCAGCAGCTTTACAGAGAACACTGAAGCTTTCTTT | CASSFTENTEAFF | TRBJ1-1 | few | - | TRBV5-1
TGCGCCAGCAGCCTACCGGACAGGGGGCGCGGGGAGACCCAGTACTTC | CASSLPDRGRGETQYF | TRBJ2-5 | - | TRBD1 | TRBV5-1
TGTGCCAGCCGCGAGGACACCGGGGAGCTGTTTTTT | CASREDTGELFF | TRBJ2-2 | - | - | TRBV18
TGCAGCGTCCAACCGGGACAGGGGATTTACACCGGGGAGCTGTTTTTT | CSVQPGQGIYTGELFF | TRBJ2-2 | once | TRBD1 | TRBV29-1
TGTGCCAGCAGCTTAGAGGCTAGCGGGGCCAACTATGGCTACACCTTC | CASSLEASGANYGYTF | TRBJ1-2 | - | - | TRBV7-6
TGCGCCAGCCGACCTACTAGCGGAACTAACTACGAGCAGTACTTC | CASRPTSGTNYEQYF | TRBJ2-7 | few | TRBD2 | TRBV5-1